What follows is one TCR beta chain and its context. This clonotype came up many times. Its specific antigen is unknown. No much larger clonotype is one base removed from it; base qualities were not supplied. The TCR beta CDR3 regions were amplified from the RNA transcripts. The TCR CDR3 was subjected to a first round of RT-PCR using the HTBI primer set and the Qiagen OneStep RT-PCR kit. Libraries were constructed in a second round of multiplex PCR, after which size selection and purification were carried out. The libraries were sequenced on an Illumina HiSeq2000 using paired-end 100 bp reads. As for how the authors treated the data: SOAPnuke was used to process the raw data, throwing out any read that contained adapters or uncalled bases, had a mean Phred below 15, or lacked an exact constant-primer or identifier match. High-quality paired reads were merged with COPE v1.2.5, and unique nucleotide sequences were defined as clonotypes. MiTCR v1.1 was used to align clonotypes to the IMGT TRBV, TRBD and TRBJ reference segments. Analysis was restricted to V-J combinations with a frequency above 0.0001, which covered over 98% of repertoires. The TCS score was defined as the ratio of F50 (clonal expansion) to E x V (chaos), calculated using BLOSUM62-based TCRdist between CDR3 peptides within each V-J. Welch's t-statistics and random forest reduced roughly 540 V-J features to under 15, which were used in a naive Bayes classifier (R e1071). TCRdb trimmed public reads at Q25 via fastp, called clones via MiXCR and kept in-frame beta chains. Each entry merges the rows of one CDR3 protein and shows their most common DNA and genes. TCRdb's processing, not the authors', yielded these V and J calls. This sample comprises some 570,000 distinct CDR3 sequences, 14% of them detected only once. The ten largest clonotypes hold 7% to 9% of the sample.

This sample was taken from a study of T cells in Graves' hyperthyroidism and ophthalmopathy (dated by TCRdb to the late 2010s). Looking at the study overall: Peripheral blood samples were taken at the time of initial diagnosis, prior to any treatment. TCR Vbeta CDR3 sequencing of 135 peripheral blood samples (approximately 44 ophthalmopathy, 75 or so hyperthyroidism and some 17 progressor patients) is reported in the paper. After sampling, hyperthyroidism patients received methimazole starting at 30 mg daily, and ophthalmopathy patients received high-dose intravenous methylprednisolone. For training and testing, the 110 or so patients in the discovery cohort were randomly divided in a 7:3 ratio. In addition, the study compared T-cell repertoires in thyroid tissue and in blood from roughly 6 Graves' hyperthyroidism patients. To identify TCR V-J signatures that set the groups apart, the researchers used a discovery cohort of about a hundred patients, made up of roughly 45 with Graves' ophthalmopathy and some 58 with stable Graves' hyperthyroidism. An independent validation cohort of some 18 hyperthyroidism patients and approximately 16 patients who later progressed to ophthalmopathy tested prospective prediction of ophthalmopathy. Overall study outcomes, separate from this receptor: No statistical method was used to set the sample size in advance, and investigators knew the group allocation. In validation, the model predicted progression to ophthalmopathy a median of about 5.9 months before onset, with 65% to 71% sensitivity and almost 75% specificity. A 13 V-J signature model separated ophthalmopathy from stable hyperthyroidism, with around 90% sensitivity and about 81% specificity in cross-validation and 80%/75% in testing. Blood samples also contained most of the expanded thyroid clonotypes (frequency above 0.001), which suggests that blood repertoires may reflect thyroid immune responses.

Ophthalmopathy patients had moderately to severely active disease, with a Clinical Activity Score of 3 or more, a NOSPECS grade of 4 or more, and a disease duration of less than 3 months. Patients with uncontrolled infections, other autoimmune diseases, pregnancy or lactation were excluded. Clinical symptoms, serum thyroxine and TRAb, thyroid ultrasound, and orbital computed tomography formed the basis for the diagnoses. Ficoll-Paque density gradient centrifugation was used to isolate PBMCs from under 11 ml of fresh peripheral blood. Trizol reagent was used to extract total RNA, and RNA quality was then checked on an Agilent 2100 Bioanalyzer. From its cysteine to its phenylalanine, the CDR3 spans 15 amino acids. Only the CDR3 portion is preserved as DNA: 45 bases, with reading frame beginning at the first base. Trimmed from V: 11 bases; trimmed from J: 5 bases; junction bases lacking a gene match: 11. From a lookup of the germline V gene, CDR1 and CDR2 are SGHVS and FQNEAQ.

The sequenced sample was blood. The clonotype was recovered from a woman aged 18-35 years with Graves' ophthalmopathy. The sequence joins TRBV7-8 to TRBJ2-2; the central 10 bases match TRBD2. The base sequence is TGTGCCTCCCCGCTAGCGGGAGTAAGAACCGGGGAGCTGTTTTTT. This yields the protein CASPLAGVRTGELFF. The reference TRBV7-8 and TRBJ2-2 proteins fill in what lies around the CDR3, so the full variable domain reads GAGVSQSPRYKVAKRGQDVALRCDPISGHVSLFWYQQALGQGPEFLTYFQNEAQLDKSGLPSDRFFAERPEGSVSTLKIQRTQQEDSAVYLCASPLAGVRTGELFFGEGSRLTVL.